Listed below are T cell receptor beta chains from one sample, sequenced in a study of technical replicates of blood from several donors. TCRdb's copy holds only in-frame clones and misses some; the assay was immunoSEQ multiplex PCR. The table lists fewer than 75,000 clones, 93% of them singletons, with 0.2% to 0.3% in the top ten. The sequencing sample was made of T cells isolated from PBMCs. The source of these receptors is a human donor in good health. The CDR3 runs from the conserved cysteine through the conserved F or W. D genes are given only for firm matches. Size values are once, few and many counts, or a class for expanded clones, and some rows have none.

v_gene	j_gene	d_gene	abundance	CDR3aa	CDR3nt
TRBV6-5	TRBJ2-1	.	.	CASSVAGYNEQFF	TGTGCCAGCAGTGTAGCTGGCTACAATGAGCAGTTCTTC
TRBV6-1	TRBJ2-1	TRBD2	.	CASSAPGTSPYNEQFF	TGTGCCAGCAGTGCCCCCGGGACTAGCCCCTACAATGAGCAGTTCTTC
TRBV4-1	TRBJ2-6	.	.	CASSPPSGANVLTF	TGCGCCAGCAGCCCCCCGTCCGGGGCCAACGTCCTGACTTTC
TRBV21-1	TRBJ2-7	.	.	CASSKDDRGKDSEWYEQYF	TGTGCCAGCAGCAAAGACGATCGCGGGAAAGACTCCGAATGGTACGAGCAGTACTTC
TRBV30	TRBJ1-3	.	.	CAWTQIIGNTIYF	TGTGCCTGGACCCAAATCATTGGAAACACCATATATTTT
TRBV7-9	TRBJ2-1	.	.	CASSSTSGPYNEQFF	TGTGCCAGCAGCTCCACCAGTGGGCCTTACAATGAGCAGTTCTTC
TRBV7-9	TRBJ2-5	.	.	CASRTLRETQYF	TGTGCCAGCAGGACATTAAGAGAGACCCAGTACTTC
TRBV10-3	TRBJ2-5	TRBD2	.	CAISDGGQETQYF	TGTGCCATCAGTGACGGGGGGCAAGAGACCCAGTACTTC
TRBV18	TRBJ2-1	TRBD2	.	CASSPTGTSEGEQFF	TGTGCCAGCTCACCTACCGGGACTAGCGAAGGTGAGCAGTTCTTC
TRBV5-1	TRBJ1-1	.	once	CASSFVTGMNTEAFF	TGCGCCAGCAGCTTCGTGACAGGCATGAACACTGAAGCTTTCTTT
TRBV7-6	TRBJ2-7	TRBD1	.	CASSLNQGAPPYEQYF	TGTGCCAGCAGCTTAAACCAGGGGGCGCCTCCCTACGAGCAGTACTTC
TRBV7-3	TRBJ2-1	TRBD1	.	CASSSTGGNEQFF	TGTGCCAGCAGCTCCACAGGGGGCAATGAGCAGTTCTTC
TRBV7-9	TRBJ2-3	.	.	CASSFTTGSESDTQYF	TGTGCCAGCAGCTTTACTACAGGGTCGGAGTCAGATACGCAGTATTTT
TRBV6-5	TRBJ1-2	.	.	CASSGQYGYTF	TGTGCCAGCAGCGGACAGTATGGCTACACCTTC
TRBV28	TRBJ2-1	.	.	CASTLYEGQVEEGSYNEQFF	TGTGCCAGCACCTTGTACGAGGGGCAGGTAGAGGAGGGTTCCTACAATGAGCAGTTCTTC
TRBV19	TRBJ1-5	TRBD1	.	CATSSRGGNQPQHF	TGTGCCACGTCCTCCAGGGGGGGCAATCAGCCCCAGCATTTT
TRBV19	TRBJ2-2	.	.	CASHKQGGGIIGELFF	TGTGCCAGCCACAAACAGGGAGGGGGAATTATCGGGGAGCTGTTTTTT
TRBV11-3	TRBJ1-5	.	.	CASSLGLSQPQHF	TGTGCCAGCAGCTTAGGTCTCAGTCAGCCCCAGCATTTT
TRBV29-1	TRBJ2-1	.	.	CSVVEQGGNEQFF	TGCAGCGTTGTAGAACAGGGGGGGAATGAGCAGTTCTTC
TRBV6-1	TRBJ1-5	.	once	CASSEGPVDQPQHF	TGTGCCAGCAGTGAAGGGCCCGTCGATCAGCCCCAGCATTTT
TRBV6-1	TRBJ1-2	.	once	CAGCDLRCTF	TGTGCCGGGTGCGACTTACGGTGCACCTTC
TRBV6-6	TRBJ1-2	.	.	CASSYQSQYGYTF	TGTGCCAGCAGTTATCAGTCCCAATATGGCTACACCTTC
TRBV2	TRBJ2-1	.	.	CAVQAPLNYNEQFF	TGTGCCGTACAGGCGCCTCTGAACTACAATGAGCAGTTCTTC
TRBV19	TRBJ1-2	TRBD1	few	CASSPRTGGLRSYGYTF	TGTGCCAGTAGTCCTCGGACAGGGGGCCTCCGAAGCTATGGCTACACCTTC
TRBV30	TRBJ1-1	.	.	CAWSRQEALEAFF	TGTGCCTGGAGTAGACAGGAAGCCCTTGAAGCTTTCTTT
TRBV29-1	TRBJ2-3	TRBD2	.	CSVVTSGKPDTQYF	TGCAGCGTTGTGACTAGCGGCAAACCAGATACGCAGTATTTT
TRBV7-9	TRBJ2-7	TRBD2	.	CASSLSGTTYEQYF	TGTGCCAGCAGCTTAAGCGGGACCACCTACGAGCAGTACTTC
TRBV29-1	TRBJ1-2	.	.	CAWSILDGYTF	TGCGCTTGGAGTATCCTGGATGGCTACACCTTC
TRBV11-2	TRBJ1-1	TRBD1	.	CASSLRYRDRGNTEAFF	TGTGCCAGCAGCTTAAGGTATAGAGACAGGGGAAACACTGAAGCTTTCTTT
TRBV9	TRBJ2-7	.	.	CASSVGGDYEQYF	TGTGCCAGCAGCGTAGGCGGAGACTACGAGCAGTACTTC
TRBV4-1	TRBJ2-1	.	.	CASSQERANNEQFF	TGCGCCAGCAGCCAAGAGAGGGCCAACAATGAGCAGTTCTTC
TRBV30	TRBJ2-7	.	once	CAWSRQPYEQYF	TGTGCCTGGAGTCGACAGCCCTACGAGCAGTACTTC
TRBV10-1	TRBJ1-1	.	.	CASGLPGSPMNTEAFF	TGCGCCAGCGGACTGCCGGGGTCCCCCATGAACACTGAAGCTTTCTTT
TRBV29-1	TRBJ2-1	.	.	CSVPGLTNEQFF	TGCAGCGTACCGGGACTCACCAATGAGCAGTTCTTC
TRBV27	TRBJ2-1	.	.	CASSFSYYGNEQFF	TGTGCCAGCAGTTTTTCGTATTACGGGAATGAGCAGTTCTTC
TRBV18	TRBJ2-3	TRBD2	.	CASSPLAGRDTQYF	TGTGCCAGCTCACCATTAGCGGGAAGGGATACGCAGTATTTT
TRBV6-1	TRBJ2-7	.	.	CASSEGAGIYEQYF	TGTGCCAGCAGTGAAGGGGCAGGGATCTACGAGCAGTACTTC
TRBV6-6	TRBJ1-2	TRBD1	.	CASSIGTAYGYTF	TGTGCCAGCAGTATAGGGACAGCCTATGGCTACACCTTC
TRBV10-1	TRBJ2-1	TRBD1	.	CASSEGTGLYNEQFF	TGCGCCAGCAGTGAGGGGACAGGGCTCTACAATGAGCAGTTCTTC
TRBV9	TRBJ2-5	.	.	CASSVGEETQYF	TGTGCCAGCAGCGTAGGGGAGGAGACCCAGTACTTC
TRBV15	TRBJ1-2	TRBD1	.	CATSRDLNGDSIYGYTF	TGTGCCACCAGCAGAGATTTAAATGGGGACAGTATCTATGGCTACACCTTC
TRBV10-1	TRBJ1-3	.	.	CASSESRGLAGNTIYF	TGCGCCAGCAGTGAGTCGAGGGGACTCGCGGGAAACACCATATATTTT
TRBV7-6	TRBJ1-4	TRBD1	.	CASSLTTGGGKLFF	TGTGCCAGCAGCTTAACGACAGGGGGAGGGAAACTGTTTTTT
TRBV27	TRBJ2-7	TRBD1	once	CASSLDRAGEQYF	TGTGCCAGCAGTTTGGACAGGGCAGGCGAGCAGTACTTC
TRBV11-2	TRBJ2-7	.	.	CASSLLRGLAGTFPYEQYF	TGTGCCAGCAGCTTACTTAGGGGCCTTGCGGGGACCTTCCCCTACGAGCAGTACTTC
TRBV5-1	TRBJ2-6	.	.	CASSLGGGSGANVLTF	TGCGCCAGCAGCTTGGGCGGTGGTTCTGGGGCCAACGTCCTGACTTTC
TRBV5-1	TRBJ1-1	.	few	CASSLSGITEAFF	TGCGCCAGCAGCTTGTCAGGTATCACTGAAGCTTTCTTT
TRBV5-8	TRBJ1-5	.	once	CASSFLDHSNQPQHF	TGTGCCAGCAGCTTTCTAGACCATAGCAATCAGCCCCAGCATTTT
TRBV10-1	TRBJ1-3	.	.	CATRQASGNTIYF	TGCGCCACCAGACAGGCCTCTGGAAACACCATATATTTT
TRBV7-6	TRBJ2-1	TRBD2	.	CASSQPTSGGSNEQFF	TGTGCCAGCAGCCAACCTACTAGCGGGGGGAGCAATGAGCAGTTCTTC
TRBV7-6	TRBJ2-7	.	.	CASSLGEGGYEQYF	TGTGCCAGCAGCTTGGGGGAGGGGGGCTACGAGCAGTACTTC
TRBV29-1	TRBJ2-5	TRBD1	.	CSVSGQGQQETQYF	TGCAGCGTTTCTGGACAGGGGCAGCAAGAGACCCAGTACTTC
TRBV6-5	TRBJ2-1	TRBD2	.	CASRTSLDNEQFF	TGTGCCAGCAGGACTAGCCTCGACAATGAGCAGTTCTTC
TRBV6-6	TRBJ2-1	TRBD2	.	CASSYGAGGLSNEQFF	TGTGCCAGCAGTTACGGGGCGGGGGGGCTCAGCAATGAGCAGTTCTTC
TRBV28	TRBJ2-1	TRBD2	.	CASSLGETGREEQFF	TGTGCCAGCAGTTTAGGGGAGACCGGGAGGGAAGAGCAGTTCTTC
TRBV5-4	TRBJ1-3	TRBD1	.	CASSPGTDRAGNTIYF	TGTGCCAGCAGCCCGGGGACGGACAGGGCTGGAAACACCATATATTTT